This is a list of T cell receptor beta chains from one sample in a study of T cell repertoires in cytomegalovirus infection. TCRdb fed the reads into MiXCR, producing one record per CDR3 protein. The sample includes 200,000 or so distinct CDR3 sequences, roughly 19% of them seen just once. Sequenced: PBMCs. The receptors were sampled from a human donor in good health (CMV status not recorded). Some clones in this sample may be carry-over from other donors' samples. Both conserved end residues are part of each CDR3. Each record gives: V gene, J gene, clone size, D gene, CDR3 protein, CDR3 DNA. A D gene is named only where the DNA matches it firmly. Where a row states a size, it is once, few, many or the class of an expanded clone; other rows omit it.

>TRBV28|TRBJ1-1|NA|TRBD1
CASSSLQGYTEAFF
TGTGCCAGCAGCAGCCTACAGGGGTACACTGAAGCTTTCTTT
>TRBV6-2/TRBV6-3|TRBJ2-1|NA|TRBD2
CASSYRRGADEQFF
TGTGCCAGCAGTTACAGGCGGGGGGCCGATGAGCAGTTCTTC
>TRBV7-9|TRBJ2-1|few|NA
CASSLVVLVSGESSYNEQFF
TGTGCCAGCAGCTTAGTAGTCCTGGTTAGCGGTGAAAGCTCCTACAATGAGCAGTTCTTC
>TRBV12-3/TRBV12-4|TRBJ2-1|NA|NA
CASSPRGRTDRSEQFF
TGTGCCAGCAGTCCGAGGGGCCGGACAGATAGGAGTGAGCAGTTCTTC
>TRBV10-3|TRBJ2-5|NA|NA
CATSRDPKETQYF
TGTGCCACGTCCCGGGATCCCAAAGAGACCCAGTACTTC
>TRBV5-5|TRBJ2-5|many|NA
CASSLLEETQYF
TGTGCCAGCAGCCTATTAGAAGAGACCCAGTACTTC
>TRBV28|TRBJ2-3|NA|TRBD2
CASTLAGTTDTQYF
TGTGCCAGCACCTTAGCGGGGACCACAGATACGCAGTATTTT
>TRBV4-1|TRBJ2-3|many|TRBD2
CASSQELAETPSTQYF
TGCGCCAGCAGCCAAGAACTAGCGGAGACCCCGAGTACGCAGTATTTT
>TRBV6-1|TRBJ1-6|many|TRBD1
CASSRKAGTGDNSPLHF
TGTGCCAGCAGCAGAAAAGCCGGGACAGGGGATAATTCACCCCTCCACTTT
>TRBV7-9|TRBJ2-7|few|NA
CASSLGWREEGSYEQYF
TGTGCCAGCAGCTTAGGATGGAGGGAGGAGGGGTCCTACGAGCAGTACTTC
>TRBV6-1|TRBJ2-5|few|NA
CASSPLRAGGGETQYF
TGTGCCAGCAGCCCTCTCCGGGCCGGGGGTGGCGAGACCCAGTACTTC
>TRBV7-4|TRBJ2-3|NA|TRBD2
CASSLGAGGPSTDTQYF
TGTGCCAGCAGCTTAGGAGCGGGGGGCCCTAGCACAGATACGCAGTATTTT
>TRBV28|TRBJ2-5|NA|TRBD2
CASSLLLAAETQYF
TGTGCCAGCAGTTTATTACTAGCGGCGGAGACCCAGTACTTC
>TRBV7-3|TRBJ2-4|NA|NA
CASSLIREDIQYF
TGTGCCAGCAGCTTGATCAGGGAGGACATTCAGTACTTC
>TRBV6-1|TRBJ2-7|few|TRBD2
CASSQGTSGPPSREQYF
TGTGCCAGCAGCCAAGGGACTAGCGGGCCCCCGTCGCGCGAGCAGTACTTC
>TRBV29-1|TRBJ2-7|few|NA
CSVNMGSEQYF
TGCAGCGTGAACATGGGGTCGGAGCAGTACTTC
>TRBV6-5|TRBJ1-5|NA|NA
CASRQTGSNQPQHF
TGTGCCAGCAGGCAGACAGGTTCCAATCAGCCCCAGCATTTT
>TRBV19|TRBJ2-5|few|TRBD2
CASSTGTSAETQYF
TGTGCCAGTAGTACTGGGACTAGCGCAGAGACCCAGTACTTC
>TRBV7-2|TRBJ2-5|many|NA
CASSLTREETQYF
TGTGCCAGCAGCTTAACCAGGGAAGAGACCCAGTACTTC
>TRBV7-2|TRBJ2-3|many|NA
CASSWTRDTQYF
TGTGCCAGCAGCTGGACTCGGGATACGCAGTATTTT
>TRBV6-1|TRBJ2-1|many|NA
CASSYGTGSSYNEQFF
TGTGCCAGCAGTTATGGGACGGGGAGCTCCTACAATGAGCAGTTCTTC
>TRBV28|TRBJ2-1|few|TRBD2
CASTRTSLTNEQFF
TGTGCCAGCACCCGGACTAGCCTAACCAATGAGCAGTTCTTC
>TRBV20-1|TRBJ2-7|NA|TRBD2
CSAPLLAGGPLREQYF
TGCAGTGCCCCACTCCTAGCGGGAGGCCCCCTCCGCGAGCAGTACTTC
>TRBV7-8|TRBJ1-1|many|NA
CATTRGSGFTEAFF
TGTGCCACAACTAGAGGGTCTGGGTTCACTGAAGCTTTCTTT
>TRBV14|TRBJ2-1|many|NA
CASSQDLPYSYNEQFF
TGTGCCAGCAGCCAAGATCTCCCCTACTCCTACAATGAGCAGTTCTTC
>TRBV12-3/TRBV12-4|TRBJ2-1|few|NA
CASFSTGGPYKNEQFF
TGTGCCAGCTTCTCCACCGGCGGACCCTATAAGAATGAGCAGTTCTTC
>TRBV20-1|TRBJ1-2|NA|NA
CSAARGDYGYTF
TGCAGTGCGGCCCGGGGTGACTATGGCTACACCTTC
>TRBV28|TRBJ2-3|few|NA
CASSPQEDTQYF
TGTGCCAGCAGTCCCCAGGAGGATACGCAGTATTTT
>TRBV7-2|TRBJ1-2|many|NA
CASSLALSAAGGYTF
TGTGCCAGCAGCTTAGCTTTGTCAGCCGCGGGGGGCTACACCTTC
>TRBV27|TRBJ2-1|few|TRBD1
CASSVRGTAQFEQFF
TGTGCCAGCAGTGTACGTGGGACAGCACAATTTGAGCAGTTCTTC
>TRBV28|TRBJ2-2|NA|TRBD1
CASSNDRGQTGELFF
TGTGCCAGCAGTAACGACAGGGGGCAAACCGGGGAGCTGTTTTTT